One and the same sample provided the 32 T cell receptor beta chains below, sequenced in a study of cytomegalovirus exposure and HLA in healthy donors. PCR primers comprised 60 Vbeta and 13 Jbeta primers. Clones were sequenced by immunoSEQ multiplex PCR, and TCRdb holds only the in-frame ones, with some missing. The profile covers tens of thousands of clones, with about two thirds appearing a single time and around 6.9% taken by the ten largest. The material sequenced was PBMCs. These receptors were collected from a woman in her forties or fifties in good health and CMV-seropositive.

The J gene is TRBJ1-6, the V gene TRBV7-9; 9 bases are shared with TRBD1. Per the germline V gene, CDR1 is SEHNR and CDR2 is FQNEAQ (reference sequence). This CDR3 has 17 amino acids. Germline trimming cut 0 bases from V and 8 bases from J; bases unmatched to any gene: 8. Here the CDR3 DNA reads TGTGCCAGCAGCTTAGCGGCCAACAGGGGGCGAGATTCACCCCTCCACTTT. Protein sequence: CASSLAANRGRDSPLHF. The variable domain in full, completed from reference TRBV7-9 and TRBJ1-6, reads DTGVSQNPRHKITKRGQNVTFRCDPISEHNRLYWYRQTLGQGPEFLTYFQNEAQLEKSRLLSDRFSAERPKGSFSTLEIQRTEQGDSAMYLCASSLAANRGRDSPLHFGNGTRLTVT.

V is TRBV10-1 and J is TRBJ2-1; a weak D match, TRBD1 (5 bases). The V and J ends lost 0 bases and 9 bases respectively, with 12 bases between them. Germline V gene data show CDR1 as WNHNN and CDR2 as SYGVQD (reference sequence). The length of the CDR3 is 14 residues. The CDR3 DNA follows: TGCGCCAGCAGTGAGTCCAGGGTTTATCCTGAGCAGTTCTTC. Translating it yields CASSESRVYPEQFF.

The V call is TRBV6-5, the J call TRBJ1-5; D gene ambiguous. The CDR3 has 13 residues. Germline V lookup: CDR1 MNHEY, CDR2 SVGAGI. Between the trimmed V and J ends, which lost 0 bases and 9 bases, there was a span of 9 bases. The CDR3 region is CASSYSERGPQHF. The CDR3 DNA reads TGTGCCAGCAGTTACTCAGAAAGAGGGCCCCAGCATTTT.

The chain recombines TRBV7-3 with TRBJ2-1, with TRBD2 identical over 8 bases. The CDR3 extends over 15 amino acids. After removal of 1 base from V and 9 bases from J, the junction contained 8 bases not matched to a gene. In germline, CDR1 is SGHTA, CDR2 FQGTGA. As DNA, the CDR3 is TGTGCCAGCAGCTTAATTTGGCGGGGGGCTGGTGAGCAGTTCTTC. Its protein product is CASSLIWRGAGEQFF.

This chain connects TRBV30 to TRBJ2-5, with TRBD1 matching over 10 bases. J gave up 1 base and V 3 bases, and 5 bases lay outside the gene matches. CDR3 length equals 15 residues. Germline V gene data show CDR1 as GTSNPN and CDR2 as SVGIG (reference sequence). The CDR3 reads CAWSAGQGTQETQYF. Here the CDR3 DNA reads TGTGCCTGGAGCGCGGGACAGGGGACCCAAGAGACCCAGTACTTC.

The sample holds a few counts of this clone. The rearrangement uses TRBV29-1 and TRBJ1-2; D not certain. The CDR3 covers 11 residues. The germline V gene has CDR1 SQVTM and CDR2 ANQGSEA. V was clipped by 4 bases and J by 6 bases, with 9 bases between them. In DNA form, the CDR3 reads TGCAGCGTTGGGACTCAGAATGGCTACACCTTC. The encoded protein is CSVGTQNGYTF.

The genes are TRBV30 and TRBJ1-2, with 8 bases fitting TRBD1. Germline V gives CDR1 GTSNPN, CDR2 SVGIG (reference sequence). V was pared by 0 bases and J by 5 bases, with 17 bases of the junction left unmatched. CDR3 length: 18 residues. The CDR3 loop reads CAWSVNPSPPTGDYGYTF. The CDR3 DNA sequence: TGTGCCTGGAGTGTCAACCCTTCCCCCCCGACAGGGGATTATGGCTACACCTTC.

The chain combines TRBV2 with TRBJ1-5; TRBD1 aligns across 9 bases. The CDR3 has 14 amino acids. J gave up 2 bases and V 8 bases, and 4 bases lay outside the gene matches. The V gene's germline CDR1 is SNHLY and CDR2 FYNNEI. The CDR3 is CASRQGEGNQPQHF. CDR3 nucleotide sequence: TGTGCCAGCCGACAGGGGGAAGGCAATCAGCCCCAGCATTTT.

In this sample, this clone turned up a few times. V and J are TRBV10-3 and TRBJ1-3; 7 positions match TRBD1. This CDR3 contains 15 residues. The ends lost 6 bases at V and 3 bases at J; junction bases unmatched: 8. Germline loops: CDR1 ENHRY, CDR2 SYGVKD. The CDR3 here is CAISPRQGHGNTIYF. CDR3 coding DNA: TGTGCCATCAGCCCACGACAGGGCCATGGAAACACCATATATTTT.

The chain links TRBV28 to TRBJ1-4, with a weak D call TRBD1 (5 bases). V was pared by 7 bases and J by 6 bases, with 15 bases between. The CDR3 is made up of 14 amino acids. Germline V CDR1 and CDR2: MDHEN, SYDVKM. The CDR3 is CASTKWGVDEKLFF. The CDR3, as DNA: TGTGCCAGCACCAAATGGGGGGTCGATGAAAAACTGTTTTTT.

The V gene is TRBV6-1, the J gene TRBJ2-5; D remains unclear. This CDR3 region has 13 residues. The V gene's germline CDR1 is MNHNS and CDR2 SASEGT. V was cut by 6 bases and J by 3 bases, with 11 bases left in between. The CDR3 region has the DNA TGTGCCAGCAGCGTCGGGTTTGAAGAGACCCAGTACTTC. Residues: CASSVGFEETQYF.

A few counts support this clone. The CDR3 spells CASTAGTTDTQYF. The DNA of the CDR3 is TGCGCCAGCACGGCGGGAACAACAGATACGCAGTATTTT. The chain uses TRBV10-1 and TRBJ2-3; the D gene is possibly TRBD2 (6 bases). CDR1 WNHNN and CDR2 SYGVQD come from the germline V gene (reference sequence). This CDR3 has 13 amino acids. V lost 7 bases and J 3 bases, leaving 11 bases between the germline ends.

V usage is TRBV7-9 and J usage is TRBJ1-5; tentative D call: TRBD1 (6 bases). Germline V lookup: CDR1 SEHNR, CDR2 FQNEAQ (reference sequence). The CDR3 is made up of 18 amino acids. The V gene lost 2 bases and the J gene lost 0 bases, with 17 bases spanning the gap. The CDR3 bases are TGTGCCAGCAGCTTATACACAGGGCAAACATATAGCAATCAGCCCCAGCATTTT. Translation: CASSLYTGQTYSNQPQHF.

This clone was found a few times. The V and J genes are TRBV5-4 and TRBJ2-7; 7 bases map to TRBD1. CDR3 length: 15 amino acids. After removal of 3 bases from V and 2 bases from J, the junction contained 8 bases not matched to a gene. CDR1 is SGHNT and CDR2 is YYREEE in the germline V gene (reference sequence). This CDR3 reads CASSSDRARPYEQYV. CDR3 nucleotide sequence: TGTGCCAGCAGCTCCGACAGGGCCAGGCCCTACGAGCAGTACGTC.

Notes on this clone: Additional DNA sequences in this sample encode the identical CDR3. This sequence joins TRBV5-1 and TRBJ2-3, with 7 bases fitting TRBD2. Germline assignment: CDR1 SGHRS and CDR2 YFSETQ. Trimming cost V 4 bases and J 1 base; bases outside gene matches: 6. The CDR3 is 15 amino acids. CDR3 in amino acids: CASSPETSRTDTQYF. CDR3 sequence (DNA): TGCGCCAGCAGCCCGGAGACTAGCCGCACAGATACGCAGTATTTT.

This clone was counted a few times. The V gene is TRBV7-3, the J gene TRBJ2-5; the match to TRBD2 covers 10 bases. The V and J ends lost 5 bases and 5 bases, in that order; junction bases with no gene match: 8. Germline CDR1 and CDR2: SGHTA and FQGTGA. The CDR3 runs 15 residues. Here the CDR3 reads CASSIIAGGGETQYF. The CDR3 DNA reads as TGTGCCAGCAGCATCATAGCGGGGGGAGGGGAGACCCAGTACTTC.

V is TRBV19 and J is TRBJ2-7; weak D call: TRBD2 (5 bases). The CDR3 consists of 15 residues. V was cut by 7 bases and J by 3 bases, with 19 bases left in between. From germline, CDR1 is LNHDA and CDR2 SQIVND (reference sequence). The CDR3 here is CASKKAGVQNYEQYF. Written as DNA, the CDR3 is TGTGCCAGTAAAAAAGCCGGGGTACAAAACTACGAGCAGTACTTC.

The V call is TRBV18, the J call TRBJ1-6, with 8 bases matching TRBD1. Germline V gene lookup returns CDR1 KGHSH and CDR2 LQKENI. The V gene end was trimmed by 5 bases and the J gene end by 10 bases; junction bases not matched to a gene: 10. The CDR3 length is 15 residues. The DNA of the CDR3 is TGTGCCAGCTCAACCATAGGGACAGGCGAATCACCCCTCCACTTT. It encodes CASSTIGTGESPLHF.

The rearrangement uses TRBV7-2 and TRBJ2-7, with D possibly TRBD1 on 5 matching bases. The germline CDR1 and CDR2 sequences are SGHTA and FQGNSA. CDR3 length equals 15 residues. The ends were cut back, 1 base at V and 2 bases at J, with 12 bases in the middle. In DNA, the CDR3 is TGTGCCAGCAGCTTAGGAAGGGGCCCGACCTACGAGCAGTACTTC. Encoded protein: CASSLGRGPTYEQYF.

This chain links TRBV19 with TRBJ1-2; D is possibly TRBD1 (5 bases). Trimming left V 3 bases short and J 4 bases short, with 9 bases between. Germline V gene lookup returns CDR1 LNHDA and CDR2 SQIVND (reference sequence). The CDR3 runs to 13 residues. CDR3 loop: CASSMWGGYGYTF. The CDR3 DNA follows: TGTGCCAGTAGTATGTGGGGGGGCTATGGCTACACCTTC.

The CDR3 coding sequence is TGTGCCAGTAAAGGCGGGGCCCCCCTCTACGAGCAGTACGTC. It yields the protein CASKGGAPLYEQYV. The chain employs TRBV19 and TRBJ2-7; the D gene is possibly TRBD2 (6 bases). The germline V and J ends were trimmed by 7 bases and 3 bases, with 16 bases remaining between them. Germline CDR1 and CDR2: LNHDA and SQIVND (reference sequence). This CDR3 is 14 amino acids long.

CDR3 sequence: CASSQVGTAPQETQYF. Written as DNA, the CDR3 is TGCGCCAGCAGCCAAGTCGGGACAGCCCCCCAAGAGACCCAGTACTTC. V is TRBV4-1 and J is TRBJ2-5; 7 nucleotides match TRBD1. The CDR3 is 16 residues long. The ends lost 1 base at V and 1 base at J; junction bases unmatched: 6. The germline V gene has CDR1 MGHRA and CDR2 YSYEKL.

The J gene is TRBJ2-2, the V gene TRBV2; D uncertain. This CDR3 has 15 residues. The germline V gene has CDR1 SNHLY and CDR2 FYNNEI. The ends were cut back, 4 bases at V and 2 bases at J, with 11 bases in the middle. CDR3 sequence reads: CASSGAGRNTGELFF. For the CDR3, the DNA is TGTGCCAGCAGTGGGGCTGGAAGAAACACCGGGGAGCTGTTTTTT.

This clone was found once. DNA for the CDR3: TGTGCCAGCAGCCCTATTTCCCAGGGGACAGGGCGAACCTACGAGCAGTACTTC. This encodes CASSPISQGTGRTYEQYF. The rearrangement joins TRBV13 to TRBJ2-5; 9 positions match TRBD1. The J call could be wrong; TRBJ2-7 is a better fit for the DNA end. In germline, CDR1 is PRHDT, CDR2 FYEKMQ (reference sequence). This CDR3 comprises 18 residues.

This clone has only one observation. The chain employs TRBV28 and TRBJ1-3, with no clear D. The CDR3 has 16 residues. CDR1 is MDHEN, CDR2 SYDVKM, per germline. Trimming took 5 bases from V and 0 from J, leaving 14 bases between them. The CDR3: CASSHSESHSGNTIYF. CDR3 DNA: TGTGCCAGCAGTCATTCCGAGTCCCACTCTGGAAACACCATATATTTT.

J is TRBJ2-7 and V is TRBV18; perhaps TRBD1 as D (5 bases). V was clipped by 6 bases and J by 3 bases, with 12 bases between them. There are 13 residues in the CDR3. From germline, CDR1 is KGHSH and CDR2 LQKENI. CDR3 nucleotide sequence: TGTGCCAGCTCCTTCAGGGCAGGCTACGAGCAGTACTTC. This translates into CASSFRAGYEQYF.

J is TRBJ2-7 and V is TRBV4-2; D is unclear. Germline V gene sequence: CDR1 LGHNA, CDR2 YNFKEQ. Trimming left V 2 bases short and J 2 bases short, with 10 bases between. This CDR3 contains 14 residues. The CDR3 nucleotides read TGTGCCAGCAGCCAAACTCTAGAGACCTACGAGCAGTACGTC. This translates into CASSQTLETYEQYV.

The chain couples TRBV7-9 to TRBJ2-1, with 9 bases identical to TRBD1. V was clipped by 6 bases and J by 0 bases; unmatched bases: 9. The CDR3 totals 17 residues. Per the germline V gene, CDR1 is SEHNR and CDR2 is FQNEAQ (reference sequence). The CDR3 nucleotides are TGTGCCAGCAGAAACAGCCCGGGACAGGGCTCCTACAATGAGCAGTTCTTC. Protein product: CASRNSPGQGSYNEQFF.

The gene calls are TRBV10-3 and TRBJ1-1; 7 bases are shared with TRBD1. With V trimmed by 0 bases and J by 1 base, 2 bases remained unmatched. From germline, CDR1 is ENHRY and CDR2 SYGVKD. The CDR3 is made up of 15 amino acids. The CDR3 region has the DNA TGTGCCATCAGTGAGTCAGGGGGCGGGAACACTGAAGCTTTCTTT. Translated, it gives CAISESGGGNTEAFF.

This clone was seen just once. The CDR3 sequence is CASSPGTSGAYEQYF. Here the CDR3 DNA reads TGTGCCAGCAGCCCCGGGACTAGCGGGGCCTACGAGCAGTACTTC. V and J are TRBV9 and TRBJ2-5; 13 bases match TRBD2. Matching the DNA end better, TRBJ2-7 makes the J call doubtful. In germline, CDR1 is SGDLS, CDR2 YYNGEE. The CDR3 sequence is 15 residues long.

This chain uses TRBV19 with TRBJ2-2; 12 bases align to TRBD2. Germline-derived CDR1 and CDR2 are LNHDA and SQIVND (reference sequence). This CDR3 region has 17 residues. After removal of 8 bases from V and 4 bases from J, the junction contained 11 bases not matched to a gene. In nucleotides, the CDR3 is TGTGCCAGTGCCCGTTTTCCGGGACTAGCGGGCACCGGGGAGCTGTTTTTT. Its translation is CASARFPGLAGTGELFF. Together with reference TRBV19 and TRBJ2-2, the CDR3 gives the full variable domain: DGGITQSPKYLFRKEGQNVTLSCEQNLNHDAMYWYRQDPGQGLRLIYYSQIVNDFQKGDIAEGYSVSREKKESFPLTVTSAQKNPTAFYLCASARFPGLAGTGELFFGEGSRLTVL.

The V call is TRBV6-1, the J call TRBJ2-5; D unclear. Per the germline V gene, CDR1 is MNHNS and CDR2 is SASEGT. V lost 4 bases, J lost 5 bases, and 5 bases lay in between. This CDR3 is built from 11 residues. The CDR3 sequence: CASSVQETQYF. In nucleotides, the CDR3 is TGTGCCAGCAGTGTCCAGGAGACCCAGTACTTC.